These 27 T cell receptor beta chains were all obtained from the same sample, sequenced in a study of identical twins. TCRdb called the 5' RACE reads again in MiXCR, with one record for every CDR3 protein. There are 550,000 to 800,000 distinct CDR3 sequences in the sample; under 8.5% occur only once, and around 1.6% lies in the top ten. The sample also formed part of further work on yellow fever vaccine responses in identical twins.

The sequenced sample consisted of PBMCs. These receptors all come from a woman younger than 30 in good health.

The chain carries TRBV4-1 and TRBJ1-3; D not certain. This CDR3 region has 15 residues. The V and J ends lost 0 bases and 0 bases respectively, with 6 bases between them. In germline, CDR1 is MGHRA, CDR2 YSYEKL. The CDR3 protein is CASSQDLDSGNTIYF. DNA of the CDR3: TGCGCCAGCAGCCAAGATCTTGACTCTGGAAACACCATATATTTT.

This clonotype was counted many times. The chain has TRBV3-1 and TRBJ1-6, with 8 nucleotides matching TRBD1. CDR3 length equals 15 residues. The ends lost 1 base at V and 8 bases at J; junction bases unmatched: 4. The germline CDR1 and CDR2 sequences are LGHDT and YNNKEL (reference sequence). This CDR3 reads CASSQGDRRHSPLHF. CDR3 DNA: TGTGCCAGCAGCCAAGGGGACAGGCGCCATTCACCCCTCCACTTT.

Here the CDR3 reads CSAVGLAGESYNEQFF. In nucleotides, the CDR3 is TGCAGTGCTGTAGGACTAGCGGGAGAATCCTACAATGAGCAGTTCTTC. The rearrangement uses TRBV20-1 and TRBJ2-1, with 13 bases aligning to TRBD2. This CDR3 region has 16 residues. Germline CDR1 is DFQATT and CDR2 is SNEGSKA (reference sequence). The J segment lost 1 base and the V segment lost 5 bases, leaving 5 bases of the junction unmatched.

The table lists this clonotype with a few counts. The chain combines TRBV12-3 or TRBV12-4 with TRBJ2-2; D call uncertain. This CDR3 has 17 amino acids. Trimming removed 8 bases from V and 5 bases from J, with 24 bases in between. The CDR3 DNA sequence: TGTGCCAGCCTAGGGTTTACGCTTCAATATTCTACCGGGGAGCTGTTTTTT. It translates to CASLGFTLQYSTGELFF.

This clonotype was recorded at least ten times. This chain's CDR3 is CASSVGQLNTEAFF. The CDR3 DNA sequence: TGTGCCAGCAGCGTAGGTCAGCTGAACACTGAAGCTTTCTTT. V and J are TRBV9 and TRBJ1-1; no firm D call. V dropped 0 bases and J dropped 0 bases, with 6 bases sitting between them. The CDR3 is 14 residues long. In germline, CDR1 is SGDLS, CDR2 YYNGEE.

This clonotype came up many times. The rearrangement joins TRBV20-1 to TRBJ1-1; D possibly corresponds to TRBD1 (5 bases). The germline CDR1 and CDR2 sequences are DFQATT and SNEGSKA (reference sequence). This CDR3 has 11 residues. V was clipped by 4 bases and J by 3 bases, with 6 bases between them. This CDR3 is CSANRYTEAFF. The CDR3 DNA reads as TGCAGTGCTAACAGGTACACTGAAGCTTTCTTT.

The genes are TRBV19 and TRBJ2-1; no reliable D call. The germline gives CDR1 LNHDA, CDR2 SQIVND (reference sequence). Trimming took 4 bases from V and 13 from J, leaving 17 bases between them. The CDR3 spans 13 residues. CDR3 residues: CASSTSVGPAQFF. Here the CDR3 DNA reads TGTGCCAGTAGTACATCCGTGGGCCCCGCCCAGTTCTTC.

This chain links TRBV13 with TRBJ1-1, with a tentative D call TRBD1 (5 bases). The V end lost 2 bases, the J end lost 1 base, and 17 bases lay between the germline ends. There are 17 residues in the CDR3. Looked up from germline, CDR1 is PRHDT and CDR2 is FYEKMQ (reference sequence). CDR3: CASSLSPGGLQNTEAFF. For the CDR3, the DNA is TGTGCCAGCAGCTTAAGTCCGGGGGGACTACAGAACACTGAAGCTTTCTTT.

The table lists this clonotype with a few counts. The CDR3 sequence: CASSQLTGESSGANVLTF. As DNA, the CDR3 is TGTGCCAGCAGCCAGTTGACAGGAGAAAGCTCTGGGGCCAACGTCCTGACTTTC. The chain employs TRBV4-2 and TRBJ2-6; possibly TRBD1 for D (6 bases). The V and J ends lost 3 bases and 0 bases respectively, with 15 bases between them. Germline CDR1 reads LGHNA; CDR2 reads YNFKEQ. The CDR3 has 18 amino acids.

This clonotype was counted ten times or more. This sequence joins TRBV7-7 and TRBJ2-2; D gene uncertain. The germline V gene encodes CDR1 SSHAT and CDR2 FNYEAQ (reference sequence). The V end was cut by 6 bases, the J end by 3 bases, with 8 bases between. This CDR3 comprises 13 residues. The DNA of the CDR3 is TGTGCCAGCAGGGAAGTCTACACCGGGGAGCTGTTTTTT. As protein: CASREVYTGELFF.

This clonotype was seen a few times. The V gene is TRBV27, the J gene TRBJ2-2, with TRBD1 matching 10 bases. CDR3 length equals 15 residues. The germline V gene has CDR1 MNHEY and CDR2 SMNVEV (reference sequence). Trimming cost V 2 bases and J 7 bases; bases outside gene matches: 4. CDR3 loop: CASSLRGQGVGELFF. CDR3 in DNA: TGTGCCAGCAGTTTACGTGGACAGGGGGTCGGGGAGCTGTTTTTT.

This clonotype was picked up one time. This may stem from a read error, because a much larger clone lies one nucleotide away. The CDR3 DNA reads as TGTGCCAGCAGGACGGGACAGGGGAGCAATCAGCCCCAGCATTTT. Residues: CASRTGQGSNQPQHF. The chain links TRBV2 to TRBJ1-5; TRBD1 aligns across 10 bases. The CDR3 sequence is 15 residues long. Germline V gives CDR1 SNHLY, CDR2 FYNNEI. Trimming took 6 bases from V and 1 from J; bases not matched to a gene: 3.

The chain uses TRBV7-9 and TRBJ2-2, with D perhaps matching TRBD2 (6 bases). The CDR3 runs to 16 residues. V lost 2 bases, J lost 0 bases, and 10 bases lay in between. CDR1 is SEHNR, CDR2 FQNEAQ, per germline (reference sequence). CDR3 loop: CASSLFAGPNTGELFF. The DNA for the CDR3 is TGTGCCAGCAGCTTATTTGCGGGACCGAACACCGGGGAGCTGTTTTTT.

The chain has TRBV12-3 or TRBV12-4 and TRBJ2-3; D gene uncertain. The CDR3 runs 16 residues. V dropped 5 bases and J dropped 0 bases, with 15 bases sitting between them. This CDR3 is CASSRRTTESTDTQYF. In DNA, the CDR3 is TGTGCCAGCAGTCGAAGGACGACCGAAAGCACAGATACGCAGTATTTT.

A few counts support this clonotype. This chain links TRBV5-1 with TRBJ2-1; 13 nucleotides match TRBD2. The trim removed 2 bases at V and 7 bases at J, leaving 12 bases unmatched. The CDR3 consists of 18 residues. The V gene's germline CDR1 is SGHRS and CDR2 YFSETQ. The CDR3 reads CASSLKPAGTSGVNEQFF. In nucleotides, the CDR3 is TGCGCCAGCAGCTTAAAACCCGCCGGGACTAGCGGGGTAAATGAGCAGTTCTTC.

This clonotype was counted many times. The chain's CDR3 is CASSLDSGRGNEQFF. As DNA, the CDR3 is TGTGCCAGCAGCTTAGATAGCGGGAGGGGAAATGAGCAGTTCTTC. The V call is TRBV7-8, the J call TRBJ2-1, with TRBD2 identical over 11 bases. V shed 1 base and J 7 bases; nucleotides not matched to a gene: 3. The CDR3 runs to 15 residues. The V gene's germline CDR1 is SGHVS and CDR2 FQNEAQ.

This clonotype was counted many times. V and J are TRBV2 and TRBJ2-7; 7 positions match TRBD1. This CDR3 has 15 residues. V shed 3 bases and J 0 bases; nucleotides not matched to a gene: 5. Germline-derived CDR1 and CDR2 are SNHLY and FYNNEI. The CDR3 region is CASSDGQVSSYEQYV. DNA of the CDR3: TGTGCCAGCAGTGATGGACAGGTTAGCTCCTACGAGCAGTACGTC.

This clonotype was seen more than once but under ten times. The CDR3 region has the DNA TGTGCTAGTGCCTTAGGGGGACTCAATAATGAGCAGTTCTTC. Protein: CASALGGLNNEQFF. The J gene is TRBJ2-1, the V gene TRBV12-5; D possibly matches TRBD1 or TRBD2 (6 bases each). This CDR3 has 14 amino acids. V dropped 7 bases and J dropped 7 bases, with 17 bases sitting between them. The germline gives CDR1 LGHNT, CDR2 FRNRAP.

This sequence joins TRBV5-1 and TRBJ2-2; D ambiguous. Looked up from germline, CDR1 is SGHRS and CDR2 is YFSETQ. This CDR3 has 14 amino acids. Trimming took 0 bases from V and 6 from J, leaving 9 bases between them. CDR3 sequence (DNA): TGCGCCAGCAGCTTGGGCGCAAGAGCCGGGGAGCTGTTTTTT. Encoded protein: CASSLGARAGELFF.

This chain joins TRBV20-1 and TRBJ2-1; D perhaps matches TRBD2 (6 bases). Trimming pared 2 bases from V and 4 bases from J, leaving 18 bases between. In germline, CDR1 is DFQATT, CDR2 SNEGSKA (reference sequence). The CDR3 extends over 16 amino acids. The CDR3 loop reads CSARSAGGPQYNEQFF. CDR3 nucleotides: TGCAGTGCTAGATCGGCCGGGGGTCCACAATACAATGAGCAGTTCTTC.

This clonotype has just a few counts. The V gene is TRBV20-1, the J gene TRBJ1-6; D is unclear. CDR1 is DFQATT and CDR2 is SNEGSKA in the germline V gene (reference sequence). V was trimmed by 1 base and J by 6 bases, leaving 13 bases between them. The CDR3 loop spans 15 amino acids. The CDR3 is CSARVPPTINSPLHF. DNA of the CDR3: TGCAGTGCTAGAGTTCCCCCGACGATTAATTCACCCCTCCACTTT.

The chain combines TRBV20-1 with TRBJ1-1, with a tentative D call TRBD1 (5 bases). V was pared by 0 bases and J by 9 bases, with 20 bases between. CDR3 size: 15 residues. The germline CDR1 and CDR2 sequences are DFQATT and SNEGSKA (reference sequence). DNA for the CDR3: TGCAGTGCTAGAGAAGCAGAGGGGACGGGTCTTAAAGCTTTCTTT. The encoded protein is CSAREAEGTGLKAFF.

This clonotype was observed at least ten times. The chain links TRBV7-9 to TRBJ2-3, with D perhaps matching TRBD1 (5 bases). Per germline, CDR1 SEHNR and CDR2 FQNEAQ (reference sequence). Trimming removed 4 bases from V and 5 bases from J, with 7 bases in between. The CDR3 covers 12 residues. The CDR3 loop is CASSSGIDTQYF. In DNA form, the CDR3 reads TGTGCCAGCAGCTCAGGGATAGATACGCAGTATTTT.

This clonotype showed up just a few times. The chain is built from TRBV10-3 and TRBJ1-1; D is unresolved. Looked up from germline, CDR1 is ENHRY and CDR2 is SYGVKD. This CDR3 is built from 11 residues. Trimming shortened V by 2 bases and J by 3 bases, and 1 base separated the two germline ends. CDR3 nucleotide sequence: TGTGCCATCAGTGAGCACACTGAAGCTTTCTTT. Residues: CAISEHTEAFF.

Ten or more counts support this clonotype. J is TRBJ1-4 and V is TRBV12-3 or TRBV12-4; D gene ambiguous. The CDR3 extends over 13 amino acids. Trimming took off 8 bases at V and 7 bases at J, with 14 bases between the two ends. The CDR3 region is CASRLGSVEKLFF. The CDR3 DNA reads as TGTGCCAGCCGCTTGGGGTCGGTTGAAAAACTGTTTTTT.

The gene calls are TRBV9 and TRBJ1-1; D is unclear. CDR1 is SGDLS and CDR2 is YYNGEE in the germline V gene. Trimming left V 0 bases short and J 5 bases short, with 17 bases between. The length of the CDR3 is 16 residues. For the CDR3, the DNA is TGTGCCAGCAGCGTAGATAGAGGCCGACGGGGAACTGAAGCTTTCTTT. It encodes CASSVDRGRRGTEAFF.

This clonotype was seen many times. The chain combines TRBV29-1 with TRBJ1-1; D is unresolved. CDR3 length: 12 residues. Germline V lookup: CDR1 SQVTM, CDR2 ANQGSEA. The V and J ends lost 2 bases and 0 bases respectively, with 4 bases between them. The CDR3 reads CSVERMNTEAFF. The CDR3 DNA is TGCAGCGTTGAAAGGATGAACACTGAAGCTTTCTTT.